The rows below give T cell receptor beta chains drawn from one sample of a study of blood T cell repertoires in COVID-19. Using immunoSEQ multiplex PCR, the repertoire was profiled, and TCRdb retains in-frame clones only, with some absent. The sample carries fewer than 300,000 clones, approximately 84% recorded once. Source material: PBMCs or T cells enriched from blood (not recorded which). The receptor source for this set is a young man who had recovered from COVID-19. Both conserved end residues are trimmed from each CDR3. A D gene is named only where the DNA matches it firmly. Where a row states a size, it is once, few, many or the class of an expanded clone; other rows omit it.

d_call clone_size v_call cdr3_aa
TRBD2 NA TRBV7-9 ASSLATSGGQF
NA NA TRBV6-5 ASSGSLSTDTQY
NA NA TRBV29-1 SVGGGNSNQPQH
NA NA TRBV5-1 ASSPRVNTEAF
NA NA TRBV10-2 ASSPRDGRSNQPQH
NA NA TRBV29-1 REPGYT
NA NA TRBV19 ASRLGGLGTPRAF
TRBD2 NA TRBV5-6 ASSSLRSGTSRNEQF
TRBD1 NA TRBV27 ASSLSSRGNGYT
NA NA TRBV7-3 ASSFSGVSTDTQY
NA NA TRBV9 ASTRDLNTGELF
TRBD1 NA TRBV18 ASSPGQGEGYT
TRBD2 NA TRBV5-1 ASSLQPGLAAYNEQF
NA NA TRBV30 AWSVTNGNTIY
NA NA TRBV24-1 ATSAGSQNYGYT
NA NA TRBV11-1 ASSLDRVSYEQY
NA NA TRBV30 AAGGGANTGELF
NA NA TRBV11-3 ASSLGNRVLGEQY
TRBD2 NA TRBV25-1 ASSANFPTGGGLGEQY
NA few TRBV5-4 ASSLAGREKLF
TRBD1 NA TRBV30 AWIRDRAYYGYT
TRBD2 NA TRBV5-1 ASSPAGGGTEQF
TRBD1 NA TRBV27 ASSSGIRTGAEKLF
NA once TRBV7-9 ASSGRGTAQETQY
NA few TRBV6-5 ATSQGSGNTIY
NA NA TRBV4-1 ASSQNTGYTGELF
TRBD1 NA TRBV30 AWSSGQGLNTEAF
NA NA TRBV9 ASSPHGGKETQY
TRBD2 NA TRBV7-9 AGGDGETQY
TRBD2 NA TRBV5-6 ASRSGGLATTVRQY
TRBD1 NA TRBV5-1 ASSLGDSQYGYT
TRBD2 NA TRBV4-2 ASSQDRRAGEVGELF
TRBD1 NA TRBV5-4 ASSSAGGSGNTIY
NA NA TRBV11-2 ASSLEGAGAQY
NA NA TRBV4-1 ASSQATGITDTQY
TRBD1 many TRBV19 ATGDRGPHEAF
NA NA TRBV30 AWSVGSYEQY
TRBD1 NA TRBV9 ASSAGTGGMRAEAF
TRBD1 NA TRBV19 ASSIGQGAWNTEAF
TRBD1 NA TRBV2 ASSSTGGQTEAF
NA NA TRBV27 ASSFGSGKPPLH
TRBD2 once TRBV20-1 SASRAGTNEQF
TRBD1 NA TRBV30 AWNTGDRGFSQPQH
NA once TRBV30 AWSVEGRVSSAF
TRBD1 NA TRBV27 ASSLSGDSHQPQH
TRBD1 NA TRBV6-4 ASSKTGASNEKLF
NA NA TRBV7-8 ASSLDRAGNTIY
TRBD1 NA TRBV3-1/TRBV3-2 ASTGGALSGANVLT
TRBD1 NA TRBV14 ASRGQVSNSPLH